The 10 T cell receptor beta chains below come from one sample, sequenced in a study of beta chain features in type 1 diabetes. Overall study findings and caveats: People with Type 1 diabetes carried modestly yet significantly shorter TCRB CDR3s in all four CD4+ subsets.

Of the isolated RNA, all was reverse transcribed, and so the sequenced material was expressed TCRB transcripts. This table comes from immunoSEQ multiplex PCR, and its TCRdb copy is limited to in-frame clones, with some not included. The sample holds roughly 340,000 clones, roughly 14% seen once. What these receptors recognize is not known. Specimen: naive CD4+ T cells from blood. These receptors were collected from a woman younger than 30 with type 1 diabetes.

The chain couples TRBV2 to TRBJ2-3; 8 bases map to TRBD2. V was clipped by 6 bases and J by 5 bases; unmatched bases: 13. This CDR3 comprises 16 residues. The germline V gene has CDR1 SNHLY and CDR2 FYNNEI. DNA for the CDR3: TGTGCCAGCAGCTACCACCCCAGCGGGAGCGGAGATACGCAGTATTTT. Amino acid sequence: CASSYHPSGSGDTQYF.

This clone has just a few counts. The genes are TRBV9 and TRBJ2-7, with 9 bases fitting TRBD1. The CDR3 totals 14 residues. The germline V gene encodes CDR1 SGDLS and CDR2 YYNGEE. V gave up 3 bases and J gave up 6 bases; unmatched junction bases: 7. The CDR3 here is CASSEGTGTGEQYV. DNA for the CDR3: TGTGCCAGCAGCGAGGGGACAGGGACGGGCGAGCAGTACGTC.

This clone has more than one count but fewer than ten. The V gene is TRBV4-2, the J gene TRBJ2-3, with 13 bases that match TRBD2. The CDR3 has 16 residues. Germline-derived CDR1 and CDR2 are LGHNA and YNFKEQ. The J segment lost 9 bases and the V segment lost 0 bases, leaving 6 bases of the junction unmatched. This chain's CDR3 is CASSQETGLAGVTQYF. CDR3 bases: TGTGCCAGCAGCCAAGAGACCGGACTAGCGGGAGTGACGCAGTATTTT.

The chain recombines TRBV9 with TRBJ1-2, with 9 bases fitting TRBD1. Germline V CDR1 and CDR2: SGDLS, YYNGEE. This CDR3 region has 12 residues. J gave up 13 bases and V 1 base, and 5 bases lay outside the gene matches. The CDR3 loop reads CASSVRTGVLTF. In DNA form, the CDR3 reads TGTGCCAGCAGCGTACGGACAGGGGTGCTCACCTTC. Supplemented by reference TRBV9 and TRBJ1-2, the full variable domain reads DSGVTQTPKHLITATGQRVTLRCSPRSGDLSVYWYQQSLDQGLQFLIQYYNGEERAKGNILERFSAQQFPDLHSELNLSSLELGDSALYFCASSVRTGVLTFGSGTRLTVV.

The rearrangement uses TRBV19 and TRBJ2-5; D may be TRBD1 (5 bases). Germline values: CDR1 LNHDA, CDR2 SQIVND (reference sequence). The CDR3 totals 13 residues. With 8 bases removed from V and 5 bases from J, the gap between germline ends came to 15 bases. This chain's CDR3 is CASDSGLGETQYF. In DNA form, the CDR3 reads TGTGCCAGTGACTCAGGGTTGGGCGAGACCCAGTACTTC. Full variable domain (outside the CDR3, taken from reference TRBV19 and TRBJ2-5): DGGITQSPKYLFRKEGQNVTLSCEQNLNHDAMYWYRQDPGQGLRLIYYSQIVNDFQKGDIAEGYSVSREKKESFPLTVTSAQKNPTAFYLCASDSGLGETQYFGPGTRLLVL.

This clone was observed a handful of times. The rearrangement uses TRBV10-3 and TRBJ2-3, with 7 bases lining up with TRBD2. After removal of 4 bases from V and 2 bases from J, the junction contained 3 bases not matched to a gene. The V gene's germline CDR1 is ENHRY and CDR2 SYGVKD. CDR3 length: 14 amino acids. The CDR3 bases are TGTGCCATCAGTGGCGGGGGACCCACAGATACGCAGTATTTT. Translation: CAISGGGPTDTQYF.

This clone has a handful of counts. The chain carries TRBV11-3 and TRBJ2-1; TRBD2 might be the D (5 bases). This CDR3 has 16 residues. Trimming pared 0 bases from V and 6 bases from J, leaving 15 bases between. Germline CDR1 is SGHNT and CDR2 is YENEEA. For the CDR3, the DNA is TGTGCCAGCAGCTTAGAGGCTCTAGCAGAAACCAATGAGCAGTTCTTC. Protein sequence: CASSLEALAETNEQFF.

There are a few counts of this clone. The chain recombines TRBV27 with TRBJ2-7; TRBD2 might be the D (5 bases). The CDR3 consists of 11 residues. V shed 8 bases and J shed 6 bases, with 11 bases lying between them. CDR1 is MNHEY, CDR2 SMNVEV, per germline (reference sequence). CDR3 loop: CASSFRGEQYF. CDR3 coding DNA: TGTGCCAGCTCCTTTCGGGGCGAGCAGTACTTC.

This clone has a handful of counts. The chain recombines TRBV5-6 with TRBJ2-3; perhaps TRBD2 as D (5 bases). V was pared by 4 bases and J by 2 bases, with 20 bases between. Germline loops: CDR1 SGHDT, CDR2 YYEEEE. CDR3 size: 17 residues. The chain's CDR3 is CASSPGVGGRLTDTQYF. The CDR3 DNA follows: TGTGCCAGCAGCCCCGGGGTAGGCGGACGCCTCACAGATACGCAGTATTTT.

V and J are TRBV30 and TRBJ1-1, with a tentative D call TRBD1 (6 bases). The CDR3 sequence is 15 residues long. Trimming stripped 0 bases from V and 0 bases from J, with 11 bases between. The germline gives CDR1 GTSNPN, CDR2 SVGIG (reference sequence). This chain's CDR3 is CAWSVSDSMNTEAFF. The DNA of the CDR3 is TGTGCCTGGAGTGTCTCGGACAGCATGAACACTGAAGCTTTCTTT.